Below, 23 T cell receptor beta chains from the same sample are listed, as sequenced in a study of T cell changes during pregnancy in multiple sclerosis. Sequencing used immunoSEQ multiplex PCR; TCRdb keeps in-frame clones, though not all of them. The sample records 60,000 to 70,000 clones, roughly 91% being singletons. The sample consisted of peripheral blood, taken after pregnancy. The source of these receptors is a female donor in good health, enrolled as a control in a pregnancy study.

The CDR3 coding sequence is TGTGCCTGGAGGGAGGCTCACTCTAGCACAGATACGCAGTATTTT. This translates into CAWREAHSSTDTQYF. V usage is TRBV30 and J usage is TRBJ2-3; D may be TRBD2 (5 bases). The CDR3 has 15 residues. CDR1 and CDR2 (germline): GTSNPN, SVGIG (reference sequence). The germline V and J ends were trimmed by 3 bases and 0 bases, with 13 bases remaining between them.

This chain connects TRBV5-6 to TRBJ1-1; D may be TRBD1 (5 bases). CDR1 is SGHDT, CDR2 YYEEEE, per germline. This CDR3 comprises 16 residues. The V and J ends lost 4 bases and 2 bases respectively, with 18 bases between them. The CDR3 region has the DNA TGTGCCAGCAGCCTTCCCGCTGGGGCGTCAAACACTGAAGCTTTCTTT. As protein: CASSLPAGASNTEAFF.

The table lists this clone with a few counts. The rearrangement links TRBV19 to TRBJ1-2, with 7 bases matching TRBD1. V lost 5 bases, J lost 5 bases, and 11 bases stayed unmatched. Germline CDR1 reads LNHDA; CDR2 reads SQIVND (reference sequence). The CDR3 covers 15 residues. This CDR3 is CASSPSRGKQYGYTF. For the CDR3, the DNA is TGTGCCAGTAGTCCGAGCAGGGGGAAGCAGTATGGCTACACCTTC.

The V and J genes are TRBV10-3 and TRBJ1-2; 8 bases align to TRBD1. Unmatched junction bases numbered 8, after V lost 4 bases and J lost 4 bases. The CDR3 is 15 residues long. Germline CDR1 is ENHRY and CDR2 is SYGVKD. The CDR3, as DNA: TGTGCCATCAGTGCATCCGACAGGGGTACCTATGGCTACACCTTC. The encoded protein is CAISASDRGTYGYTF.

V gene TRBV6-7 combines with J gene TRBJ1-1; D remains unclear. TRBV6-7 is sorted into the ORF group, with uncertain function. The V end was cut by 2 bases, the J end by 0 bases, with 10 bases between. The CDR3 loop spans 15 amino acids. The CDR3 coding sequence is TGTGCCAGCAGTTACCCGGAGGGCCTGAACACTGAAGCTTTCTTT. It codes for CASSYPEGLNTEAFF.

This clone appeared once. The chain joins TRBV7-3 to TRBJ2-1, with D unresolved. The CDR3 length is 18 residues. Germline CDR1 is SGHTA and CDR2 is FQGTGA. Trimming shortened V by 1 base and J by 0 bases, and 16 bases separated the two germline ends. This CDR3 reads CASSLIPSELLSYNEQFF. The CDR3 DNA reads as TGTGCCAGCAGCTTAATTCCTTCGGAGCTCCTCTCCTACAATGAGCAGTTCTTC.

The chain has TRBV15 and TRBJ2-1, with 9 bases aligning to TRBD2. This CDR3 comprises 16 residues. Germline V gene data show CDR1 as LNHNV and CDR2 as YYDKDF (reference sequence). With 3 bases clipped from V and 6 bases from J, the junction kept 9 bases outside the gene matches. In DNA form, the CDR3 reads TGTGCCACCAGCAGTGGGAGGCTAGCGGGGACCAATGAGCAGTTCTTC. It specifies CATSSGRLAGTNEQFF.

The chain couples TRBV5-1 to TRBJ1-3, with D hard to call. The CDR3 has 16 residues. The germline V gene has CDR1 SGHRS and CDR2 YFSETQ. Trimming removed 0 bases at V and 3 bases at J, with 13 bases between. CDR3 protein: CASSLAGEQFGNTIYF. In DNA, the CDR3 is TGCGCCAGCAGCTTGGCCGGTGAACAGTTTGGAAACACCATATATTTT.

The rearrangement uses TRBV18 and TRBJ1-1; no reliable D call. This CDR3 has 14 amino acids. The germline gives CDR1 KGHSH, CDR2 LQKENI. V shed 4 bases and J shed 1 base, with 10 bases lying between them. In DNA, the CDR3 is TGTGCCAGCTCACTGCAGAGGGAGAACACTGAAGCTTTCTTT. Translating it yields CASSLQRENTEAFF.

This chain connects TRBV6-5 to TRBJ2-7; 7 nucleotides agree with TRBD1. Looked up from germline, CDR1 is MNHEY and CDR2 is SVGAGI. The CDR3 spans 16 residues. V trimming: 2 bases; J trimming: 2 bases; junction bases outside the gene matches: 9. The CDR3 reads CASSYGLTGWTYEQYF. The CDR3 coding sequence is TGTGCCAGCAGTTACGGGCTGACAGGGTGGACCTACGAGCAGTACTTC.

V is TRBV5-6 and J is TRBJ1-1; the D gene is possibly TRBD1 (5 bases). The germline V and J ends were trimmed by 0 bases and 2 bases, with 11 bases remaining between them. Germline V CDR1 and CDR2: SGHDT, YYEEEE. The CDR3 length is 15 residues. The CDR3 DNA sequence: TGTGCCAGCAGCTTGGGGAGGGACGTCAACACTGAAGCTTTCTTT. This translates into CASSLGRDVNTEAFF.

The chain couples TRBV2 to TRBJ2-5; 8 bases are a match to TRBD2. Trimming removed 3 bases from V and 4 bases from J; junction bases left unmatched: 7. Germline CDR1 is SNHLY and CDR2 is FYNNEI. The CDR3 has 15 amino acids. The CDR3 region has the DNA TGTGCCAGCAGTGACCAGGCGGGGGGTCGAGAGACCCAGTACTTC. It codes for CASSDQAGGRETQYF.

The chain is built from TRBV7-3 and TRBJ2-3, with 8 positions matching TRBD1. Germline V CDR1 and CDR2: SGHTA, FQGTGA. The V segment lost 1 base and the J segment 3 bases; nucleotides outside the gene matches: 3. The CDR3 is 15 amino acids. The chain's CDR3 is CASSLSRGQTDTQYF. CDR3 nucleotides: TGTGCCAGCAGCTTAAGCAGGGGGCAAACAGATACGCAGTATTTT.

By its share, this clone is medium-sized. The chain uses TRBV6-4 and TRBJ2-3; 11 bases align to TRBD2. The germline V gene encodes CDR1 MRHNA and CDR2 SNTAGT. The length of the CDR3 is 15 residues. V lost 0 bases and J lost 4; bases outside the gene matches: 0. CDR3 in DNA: TGTGCCAGCAGTGACTCTAGCGGGGGGGCAGATACGCAGTATTTT. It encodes CASSDSSGGADTQYF.

The CDR3 DNA follows: TGTGCCAGCAGTAAGGGGGACAGGGGAGACTATGGCTACACCTTC. Amino acids: CASSKGDRGDYGYTF. The V and J genes are TRBV2 and TRBJ1-2; TRBD1 matches 10 bases. The CDR3 covers 15 residues. Germline V gene sequence: CDR1 SNHLY, CDR2 FYNNEI. V lost 5 bases and J lost 3; bases outside the gene matches: 6.

CDR3 nucleotide sequence: TGTGCCAGCAGGACGGGGACTAGTCCGGAAGAGACCCAGTACTTC. Its translation: CASRTGTSPEETQYF. The V and J genes are TRBV6-1 and TRBJ2-5; 8 positions agree with TRBD2. V was clipped by 6 bases and J by 3 bases; unmatched bases: 9. The CDR3 is 15 amino acids. Germline V gene data show CDR1 as MNHNS and CDR2 as SASEGT.

The CDR3 protein is CASSGPGTEDYNEQFF. Here the CDR3 DNA reads TGTGCCAGCAGCGGCCCCGGGACAGAAGACTACAATGAGCAGTTCTTC. This chain links TRBV5-6 with TRBJ2-1; the match to TRBD1 covers 7 bases. The CDR3 extends over 16 amino acids. Germline trimming cut 4 bases from V and 3 bases from J; bases unmatched to any gene: 10. The germline V gene encodes CDR1 SGHDT and CDR2 YYEEEE.

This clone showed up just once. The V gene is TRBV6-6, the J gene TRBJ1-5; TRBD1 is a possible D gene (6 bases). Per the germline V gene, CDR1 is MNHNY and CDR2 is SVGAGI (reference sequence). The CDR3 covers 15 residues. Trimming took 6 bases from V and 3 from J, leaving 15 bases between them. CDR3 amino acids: CASRVQGPSNQPQHF. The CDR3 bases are TGTGCCAGCAGAGTACAGGGCCCTTCCAATCAGCCCCAGCATTTT.

The CDR3 protein is CASSVRTSGGSSYEQYF. As DNA, the CDR3 is TGTGCCAGCAGCGTCCGGACTAGCGGGGGAAGCTCCTACGAGCAGTACTTC. The V call is TRBV4-2, the J call TRBJ2-7, with 13 bases identical to TRBD2. The CDR3 runs 17 residues. Unmatched junction bases numbered 7, after V lost 5 bases and J lost 0 bases. Germline CDR1 LGHNA, CDR2 YNFKEQ.

CDR3 sequence: CASSQGRGIYEQYF. CDR3 nucleotide sequence: TGCGCCAGCAGCCAAGGGCGGGGGATCTACGAGCAGTACTTC. This rearrangement joins TRBV4-3 to TRBJ2-7; 7 nucleotides align to TRBD2. CDR1 LGHNA and CDR2 YSLEER come from the germline V gene. The CDR3 is made up of 14 amino acids. Germline trimming cut 1 base from V and 3 bases from J; bases unmatched to any gene: 3.

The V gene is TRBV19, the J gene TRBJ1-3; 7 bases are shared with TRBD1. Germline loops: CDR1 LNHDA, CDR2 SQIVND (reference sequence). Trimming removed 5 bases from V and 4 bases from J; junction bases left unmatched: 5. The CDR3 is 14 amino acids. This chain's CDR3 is CASSPLTGGNTIYF. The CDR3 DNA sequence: TGTGCCAGTAGTCCCCTGACAGGGGGAAACACCATATATTTT.

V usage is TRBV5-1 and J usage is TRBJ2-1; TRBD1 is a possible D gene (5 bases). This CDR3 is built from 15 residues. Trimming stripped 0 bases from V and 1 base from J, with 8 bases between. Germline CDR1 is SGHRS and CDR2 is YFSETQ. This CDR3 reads CASSLGGESYNEQFF. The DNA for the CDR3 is TGCGCCAGCAGCTTGGGGGGCGAATCCTACAATGAGCAGTTCTTC.

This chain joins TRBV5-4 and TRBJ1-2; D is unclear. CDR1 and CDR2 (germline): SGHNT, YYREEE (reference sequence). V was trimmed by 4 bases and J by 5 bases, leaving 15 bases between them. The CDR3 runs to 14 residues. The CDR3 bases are TGTGCCAGCAGCCCGCGGCGGTTTAATTATGGCTACACCTTC. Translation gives CASSPRRFNYGYTF.